This TCR beta chain was captured in a study of blood T cell repertoires in COVID-19. Across the study: Whether acute or convalescent, the COVID-19 samples came from the United States, Italy and Spain. PBMCs, B-cell-depleted T cells, or T cells provided the cDNA or gDNA that made up the material.

The CDR3 is made up of 15 amino acids. J was trimmed by 2 bases and V by 5 bases; bases with no gene match: 6. The germline V gene encodes CDR1 SEHNR and CDR2 FQNEAQ (reference sequence). A Seattle source enrolled patients during active infection and followed them longitudinally. Authors' data handling: Using reference gene primer amplification, nucleated cell counts were estimated. Measured with immunoSEQ multiplex PCR; TCRdb has only the in-frame clones, and not every one. V and J calls and clone size are as listed in that table; D and trimming were resolved from the DNA. This sample has roughly 570,000 clones; about 89% occur once, and the top ten carry around 7.8%.

Sequencing was carried out using peripheral blood. This chain connects TRBV7-9 to TRBJ1-5; TRBD1 aligns across 7 bases. The receptor was isolated from a woman aged 50 to 65 with COVID-19, enrolled during active disease. The CDR3 sequence is CASSLSGTGNQPQHF. The CDR3 coding sequence is TGTGCCAGCAGCCTTTCCGGGACAGGCAATCAGCCCCAGCATTTT.